The 25 T cell receptor beta chains below come from one sample, sequenced in a study of T cells in Graves' hyperthyroidism and ophthalmopathy. It was RNA transcripts that yielded the amplified TCR beta CDR3 regions. Initially, a first-round RT-PCR of the TCR CDR3 employed the HTBI primer set. One entry per CDR3 protein, called by TCRdb with MiXCR from the multiplex PCR reads. The data hold hundreds of thousands of distinct CDR3 sequences, with around 38% observed a single time. The sample taken for sequencing was blood. Source of these receptors: a man younger than 35 with Graves' hyperthyroidism.

This clonotype was seen at least ten times. The CDR3, as DNA: TGCAGTGCTCTCGGACAGGGAAGAACTGAAGCTTTCTTT. Amino acids: CSALGQGRTEAFF. The chain couples TRBV20-1 to TRBJ1-1, with 8 bases fitting TRBD1. V trimming: 5 bases; J trimming: 5 bases; junction bases outside the gene matches: 7. CDR1 and CDR2 (germline): DFQATT, SNEGSKA (reference sequence). This CDR3 has 13 amino acids.

To note about this clonotype: This may be a read error, as it is one base from a much larger clone. The rearrangement joins TRBV19 to TRBJ1-5; no reliable D call. V lost 2 bases and J 7 bases, leaving 12 bases between the germline ends. The V gene's germline CDR1 is LNHDA and CDR2 SQIVND (reference sequence). This CDR3 is built from 14 residues. Here the CDR3 reads CASSILPENQPQHF. The CDR3 DNA reads as TGTGCCAGTAGTATATTGCCAGAGAACCAGCCCCAGCATTTT.

The gene calls are TRBV29-1 and TRBJ1-2; D is ambiguous. CDR1 is SQVTM, CDR2 ANQGSEA, per germline. The CDR3 length is 13 residues. Trimming shortened V by 1 base and J by 1 base, and 7 bases separated the two germline ends. The CDR3: CSVEVGNNYGYTF. The CDR3 DNA reads as TGCAGCGTTGAAGTAGGGAATAACTATGGCTACACCTTC. The full variable domain, completed using reference TRBV29-1 and TRBJ1-2, is SAVISQKPSRDICQRGTSLTIQCQVDSQVTMMFWYRQQPGQSLTLIATANQGSEATYESGFVIDKFPISRPNLTFSTLTVSNMSPEDSSIYLCSVEVGNNYGYTFGSGTRLTVV.

J is TRBJ2-6 and V is TRBV10-2; D possibly matches TRBD1 or TRBD2 (5 bases each). V lost 0 bases and J lost 10, with 10 bases in between. CDR1 and CDR2 from the germline V gene are WSHSY and SAAADI. The CDR3 runs 14 residues. CDR3 sequence (DNA): TGCGCCAGCAGTGAGTCATCAGGGACGAACGTCCTGACTTTC. It specifies CASSESSGTNVLTF.

This clonotype was recorded at least ten times. V and J are TRBV7-3 and TRBJ2-5; D may match TRBD1 or TRBD2 (6 bases each). Trimming removed 1 base from V and 5 bases from J, with 11 bases in between. This CDR3 region has 14 residues. Germline V gene lookup returns CDR1 SGHTA and CDR2 FQGTGA. CDR3 in amino acids: CASSLNGGRETQYF. For the CDR3, the DNA is TGTGCCAGCAGCTTAAACGGGGGCAGGGAGACCCAGTACTTC.

The sample holds many counts of this clonotype. V and J are TRBV7-3 and TRBJ2-5; 8 nucleotides match TRBD1. The germline CDR1 and CDR2 sequences are SGHTA and FQGTGA. Trimming removed 6 bases from V and 5 bases from J; junction bases left unmatched: 11. The CDR3 runs to 15 residues. CDR3 bases: TGTGCCAGCAGTCCAGGAGGGACAGGCCGCGAGACCCAGTACTTC. The encoded protein is CASSPGGTGRETQYF.

The rearrangement uses TRBV7-2 and TRBJ1-1; D gene uncertain. Trimming cost V 5 bases and J 3 bases, with 16 bases left between them. Germline V gives CDR1 SGHTA, CDR2 FQGNSA. The length of the CDR3 is 15 residues. The CDR3 nucleotides are TGTGCCAGCAGCCAAGAATTCCAGGAGGACACTGAAGCTTTCTTT. It is translated as CASSQEFQEDTEAFF.

This chain uses TRBV25-1 with TRBJ2-5; 12 positions match TRBD1. Trimming removed 5 bases from V and 3 bases from J; junction bases left unmatched: 7. This CDR3 is 16 amino acids long. The germline CDR1 and CDR2 sequences are MGHDK and SYGVNS. As DNA, the CDR3 is TGTGCCAGCAGTCCCGGGACAGGGGGCTTCGAAGAGACCCAGTACTTC. Residues: CASSPGTGGFEETQYF.

V usage is TRBV12-3 or TRBV12-4 and J usage is TRBJ1-1, with D possibly TRBD1 on 5 matching bases. CDR3 length: 14 residues. V lost 2 bases and J 4 bases, leaving 11 bases between the germline ends. The DNA for the CDR3 is TGTGCCAGCAGTTTAAAGCGGGGGGGCACTGAAGCTTTCTTT. Amino acids: CASSLKRGGTEAFF.

J is TRBJ1-3 and V is TRBV25-1; D is unclear. Trimming removed 5 bases from V and 4 bases from J, with 9 bases in between. The CDR3 has 13 amino acids. The germline CDR1 and CDR2 sequences are MGHDK and SYGVNS. CDR3 sequence (DNA): TGTGCCAGCAGTCCTCTCTTAGGAAACACCATATATTTT. Translated: CASSPLLGNTIYF.

This clonotype was recorded at least ten times. CDR3 sequence: CASSAFYGYTF. The CDR3 DNA follows: TGTGCCAGCAGCGCCTTCTATGGCTACACCTTC. The chain has TRBV7-2 and TRBJ1-2; no definite D call. V shed 5 bases and J shed 4 bases, with 5 bases lying between them. The CDR3 runs 11 residues. The germline gives CDR1 SGHTA, CDR2 FQGNSA.

Many counts were recorded for this clonotype. The chain recombines TRBV20-1 with TRBJ1-6; no clear D gene. Between the trimmed V and J ends, which lost 7 bases and 0 bases, there was a span of 16 bases. Germline assignment: CDR1 DFQATT and CDR2 SNEGSKA (reference sequence). The CDR3 contains 16 residues. Written as DNA, the CDR3 is TGCAGTGTTTTGAAGGCGGGTCGCTCCTATAATTCACCCCTCCACTTT. As protein: CSVLKAGRSYNSPLHF.

This clonotype was observed many times. The rearrangement links TRBV29-1 to TRBJ2-7, with D tentatively TRBD2 (6 bases). In germline, CDR1 is SQVTM, CDR2 ANQGSEA. The CDR3 runs 12 residues. Trimming pared 4 bases from V and 7 bases from J, leaving 14 bases between. CDR3 coding DNA: TGCAGCGTTGTGGAGGGAGCGGAAGAGCAGTACTTC. Translation gives CSVVEGAEEQYF.

This sequence joins TRBV29-1 and TRBJ2-7, with TRBD1 as a possible D gene (6 bases). The last part of the DNA fits TRBJ2-1 better; the J call may be wrong. Germline V gene data show CDR1 as SQVTM and CDR2 as ANQGSEA. The CDR3 runs 12 residues. CDR3 loop: CSVTQGNNEQFF. CDR3 nucleotides: TGCAGCGTCACACAGGGAAACAATGAGCAGTTCTTC.

On this clonotype itself: An end of the junction differs from the germline gene, which may be a read error. The chain carries TRBV10-3 and TRBJ1-2; 7 bases are shared with TRBD1. This CDR3 has 14 amino acids. In germline, CDR1 is ENHRY, CDR2 SYGVKD. The chain's CDR3 is CASSYRGPNYGYTF. CDR3 DNA: TGTGCCAGCAGTTACAGGGGACCTAACTATGGCTACACCTTC.

The CDR3 nucleotides read TGCGCCAGCAGCCCCGAGCGACTAGCGGGAGGGTCCGGGGAGCTGTTTTTT. Translating it yields CASSPERLAGGSGELFF. V is TRBV4-3 and J is TRBJ2-2, with 14 bases identical to TRBD2. Trimming took 4 bases from V and 6 from J; bases not matched to a gene: 7. Germline CDR1 LGHNA, CDR2 YSLEER. The CDR3 length is 17 residues.

The genes are TRBV24-1 and TRBJ1-2, with D unclear. The CDR3 spans 14 residues. With 2 bases removed from V and 9 bases from J, the gap between germline ends came to 15 bases. Germline values: CDR1 KGHDR, CDR2 SFDVKD. The CDR3 nucleotides are TGTGCCACCAGTGATTCTTCCTACCTTGGGAGCTACACCTTC. Protein sequence: CATSDSSYLGSYTF.

Details on this clonotype: A read error is possible here, since a much larger clone lies one base away. V usage is TRBV7-8 and J usage is TRBJ2-5, with 9 bases matching TRBD1. Trimming removed 3 bases from V and 2 bases from J; junction bases left unmatched: 4. CDR3 length: 15 residues. CDR1 and CDR2 (germline): SGHVS, FQNEAQ. CDR3 DNA sequence: TGTGCCAGCAGCTTCGCCGGGACAGGGCAAGAGACCCAGTACTTC. It specifies CASSFAGTGQETQYF.

V and J are TRBV5-4 and TRBJ2-2; 9 bases are shared with TRBD2. V lost 4 bases to trimming and J lost 5 bases; unmatched junction nucleotides: 6. The CDR3 length is 15 residues. Germline loops: CDR1 SGHNT, CDR2 YYREEE (reference sequence). The CDR3 DNA follows: TGTGCCAGCAGCGTGAGCGCGGGAGGGACCGGGGAGCTGTTTTTT. Its protein is CASSVSAGGTGELFF. The full variable domain, rest sourced from reference TRBV5-4 and TRBJ2-2, is ETGVTQSPTHLIKTRGQQVTLRCSSQSGHNTVSWYQQALGQGPQFIFQYYREEENGRGNFPPRFSGLQFPNYSSELNVNALELDDSALYLCASSVSAGGTGELFFGEGSRLTVL.

The rearrangement links TRBV4-1 to TRBJ1-2, with D tentatively TRBD1 (6 bases). The CDR3 is 14 amino acids. V was trimmed by 0 bases and J by 3 bases, leaving 8 bases between them. Germline V gene lookup returns CDR1 MGHRA and CDR2 YSYEKL. CDR3 sequence reads: CASSQERGYYGYTF. The CDR3 DNA sequence: TGCGCCAGCAGCCAAGAGAGGGGGTACTATGGCTACACCTTC.

This clonotype was seen more than once but under ten times. The chain recombines TRBV7-6 with TRBJ2-2, with TRBD2 matching 14 bases. The CDR3 sequence is 17 residues long. The V and J ends lost 5 bases and 5 bases, in that order; junction bases with no gene match: 7. CDR1 is SGHVS, CDR2 FNYEAQ, per germline. The CDR3 DNA is TGTGCCAGCAGCAGCCCACGGACTAGCGGGGGGACCGGGGAGCTGTTTTTT. Translated: CASSSPRTSGGTGELFF.

The table lists this clonotype with a few counts. The J gene is TRBJ1-4, the V gene TRBV7-2; D is ambiguous. CDR1 is SGHTA and CDR2 is FQGNSA in the germline V gene. This CDR3 spans 17 amino acids. V was clipped by 6 bases and J by 3 bases, with 20 bases between them. For the CDR3, the DNA is TGTGCCAGCAGTTTACCGAGGAGATTTGACCCTAATGAAAAACTGTTTTTT. Its translation: CASSLPRRFDPNEKLFF.

In DNA form, the CDR3 reads TGCGCCAGCAGTGAGACGACAGGAACCTATGGCTACACCTTC. Translation gives CASSETTGTYGYTF. The rearrangement joins TRBV10-2 to TRBJ1-2; TRBD1 might be the D (6 bases). V lost 2 bases to trimming and J lost 4 bases, with 11 bases between them. Germline V gene lookup returns CDR1 WSHSY and CDR2 SAAADI. The CDR3 has 14 residues.

The chain has TRBV5-6 and TRBJ2-7; 7 positions match TRBD1. This CDR3 spans 15 amino acids. After removal of 0 bases from V and 3 bases from J, the junction contained 6 bases not matched to a gene. CDR1 is SGHDT and CDR2 is YYEEEE in the germline V gene. The CDR3 protein is CASSLGGQGDYEQYF. The CDR3 coding sequence is TGTGCCAGCAGCTTGGGTGGTCAGGGGGACTACGAGCAGTACTTC.

Worth noting for this clonotype: The junction departs from the called germline gene at one end, perhaps through a read error. This rearrangement joins TRBV7-9 to TRBJ2-5; no clear D. The CDR3 is made up of 13 amino acids. Germline-derived CDR1 and CDR2 are SEHNR and FQNEAQ (reference sequence). The DNA for the CDR3 is TGTGCCAGCAGCTTTGGGCAGCAAGAGGCCCAGTACTTC. Protein sequence: CASSFGQQEAQYF.